The rows below give T cell receptor beta chains drawn from one sample of a study of T cells in Graves' hyperthyroidism and ophthalmopathy. TCRdb analysed the multiplex PCR reads with MiXCR anew, one entry per CDR3 protein. Altogether about 520,000 distinct CDR3 sequences are present, around 24% being singletons, with the ten largest covering 11%. Sequenced sample: blood. All receptors derive from a woman in her thirties with Graves' ophthalmopathy. CDR3s include the opening cysteine and the closing phenylalanine or tryptophan. The D gene is left open where the match is weak. Rows give clone size only sometimes, using once, few, many, or a class for an expanded clone.

CDR3	DNA	V	J	size	D	length
CAIRRQGAIAGNTIYF	TGTGCCATCAGACGACAGGGGGCGATCGCCGGAAACACCATATATTTT	TRBV10-3	TRBJ1-3	many	TRBD1	16
CASTHPRSGGGGYTF	TGTGCCAGCACCCACCCCCGGTCAGGGGGAGGTGGCTACACCTTC	TRBV6-1	TRBJ1-2	many	TRBD1	15
CASSSSGLNTEAFF	TGTGCCAGCAGCTCATCAGGGCTGAACACTGAAGCTTTCTTT	TRBV11-1	TRBJ1-1	.	.	14
CASSRDLAGAFQETQYF	TGTGCCAGCAGCCGGGACCTAGCGGGGGCCTTCCAAGAGACCCAGTACTTC	TRBV9	TRBJ2-5	.	TRBD2	17
CASSTGDRGNTGELFF	TGTGCCAGCAGTACAGGGGACAGGGGTAACACCGGGGAGCTGTTTTTT	TRBV12-3/TRBV12-4	TRBJ2-2	.	TRBD1	16
CASSQAAAGTQYF	TGTGCCAGCAGTCAAGCGGCTGCAGGGACCCAGTACTTC	TRBV6-1	TRBJ2-5	.	.	13
CASSQVQGLNTEAFF	TGTGCCAGCAGCCAAGTACAGGGTTTGAACACTGAAGCTTTCTTT	TRBV3-1	TRBJ1-1	many	.	15
CASSPGQLNQETQYF	TGTGCCAGCAGCCCTGGACAGCTGAACCAAGAGACCCAGTACTTC	TRBV7-2	TRBJ2-5	many	.	15
CASREVTGGMEYEQYF	TGTGCCAGCAGGGAGGTGACAGGGGGAATGGAGTACGAGCAGTACTTC	TRBV6-1	TRBJ2-7	many	TRBD1	16
CASSIAGGFQETQYF	TGTGCCAGTAGTATAGCCGGGGGGTTCCAAGAGACCCAGTACTTC	TRBV19	TRBJ2-5	few	TRBD2	15
CASSRAGGANTGELFF	TGTGCCAGCAGTCGAGCCGGGGGGGCCAACACCGGGGAGCTGTTTTTT	TRBV6-1	TRBJ2-2	.	TRBD2	16
CASSLDQRVYTGNTIYF	TGTGCCAGCAGCTTAGATCAGCGGGTTTATACTGGAAACACCATATATTTT	TRBV11-2	TRBJ1-3	many	.	17
CASRDTGYEQYF	TGTGCCAGCCGGGACACGGGCTACGAGCAGTACTTC	TRBV6-1	TRBJ2-7	many	.	12
CASSYRDSQMSNQPQHF	TGTGCCAGCAGTTACAGAGACAGCCAGATGAGCAATCAGCCCCAGCATTTT	TRBV6-2/TRBV6-3	TRBJ1-5	many	.	17
CASSVYGTSGEQYF	TGTGCCAGCAGTGTGTACGGGACTAGCGGCGAGCAGTACTTC	TRBV28	TRBJ2-7	.	TRBD2	14
CASRGGQQQNYGYTF	TGTGCCAGCAGGGGAGGACAGCAACAAAACTATGGCTACACCTTC	TRBV6-1	TRBJ1-2	many	.	15
CASSPQIGGGTEAFF	TGTGCCAGCAGCCCACAGATCGGAGGGGGCACTGAAGCTTTCTTT	TRBV11-1	TRBJ1-1	many	.	15
CASSYVYSYSNQPQHF	TGTGCCAGCAGTTACGTCTACAGCTATAGCAATCAGCCCCAGCATTTT	TRBV6-5	TRBJ1-5	many	.	16
CATSLQGENTEAFF	TGTGCCACCAGCTTACAGGGTGAGAACACTGAAGCTTTCTTT	TRBV15	TRBJ1-1	.	.	14
CASSPRTGAETYGYTF	TGTGCCAGCTCACCCCGGACAGGTGCTGAAACGTATGGCTACACCTTC	TRBV18	TRBJ1-2	.	TRBD1	16
CASSISATAPAETQYF	TGTGCCAGTAGTATCTCCGCGACCGCGCCGGCGGAGACCCAGTACTTC	TRBV19	TRBJ2-5	.	.	16
CASSEAGTLWQETQYF	TGTGCCAGCAGTGAAGCGGGGACACTGTGGCAAGAGACCCAGTACTTC	TRBV2	TRBJ2-5	few	.	16
CASSQVRSGAGELFF	TGTGCCAGCAGCCAAGTCCGTTCAGGGGCCGGGGAGCTGTTTTTT	TRBV14	TRBJ2-2	many	.	15
CASSQVGRGNQPQHF	TGCGCCAGCAGCCAAGTAGGTCGGGGAAATCAGCCCCAGCATTTT	TRBV4-1	TRBJ1-5	once	.	15
CASSPGVLRGYTF	TGTGCCAGCAGTCCCGGGGTCCTGCGTGGCTACACCTTC	TRBV12-3/TRBV12-4	TRBJ1-2	many	.	13
CASSPRQGGFAFF	TGTGCCAGCAGTCCTAGACAGGGTGGGTTCGCTTTCTTT	TRBV27	TRBJ1-1	.	TRBD1	13
CASRGLQHYGYTF	TGTGCCAGCAGGGGATTACAGCACTATGGCTACACCTTC	TRBV12-3/TRBV12-4	TRBJ1-2	many	.	13
CASSHGGQYEAFF	TGTGCCAGCAGCCACGGGGGACAGTATGAAGCTTTCTTT	TRBV7-2	TRBJ1-1	many	TRBD1	13
CSARPGVTYEQYF	TGCAGTGCTAGACCCGGGGTAACCTACGAGCAGTACTTC	TRBV20-1	TRBJ2-7	few	.	13
CSARQGVLTGELFF	TGCAGTGCTAGACAGGGGGTCCTCACCGGGGAGCTGTTTTTT	TRBV20-1	TRBJ2-2	.	TRBD1	14
CASGRTSRGPIEQYF	TGTGCCAGCGGACGGACCTCCAGGGGACCCATCGAGCAGTACTTC	TRBV25-1	TRBJ2-7	.	.	15
CATRTGKNTEAFF	TGTGCCACCCGGACAGGAAAAAACACTGAAGCTTTCTTT	TRBV27	TRBJ1-1	.	TRBD1	13
CASSFSPRTIGETQYF	TGTGCCAGCAGCTTTTCCCCCCGGACTATTGGAGAGACCCAGTACTTC	TRBV5-6	TRBJ2-5	many	.	16
CASSSTDNQPQHF	TGTGCCAGCAGTTCGACAGACAATCAGCCCCAGCATTTT	TRBV12-3/TRBV12-4	TRBJ1-5	many	.	13
CASSLEPGSSQPQHF	TGTGCCAGCAGCTTAGAGCCAGGCAGCAGCCAGCCCCAGCATTTT	TRBV7-2	TRBJ1-5	.	.	15
CATSDSGSETQYF	TGTGCCACCAGTGATTCAGGGTCAGAGACCCAGTACTTC	TRBV24-1	TRBJ2-5	.	.	13
CSARDGAPYGYTF	TGCAGTGCTAGGGACGGAGCTCCCTATGGCTACACCTTC	TRBV20-1	TRBJ1-2	many	.	13
CASSPGGLAGTGELFF	TGTGCCAGCAGCCCCGGTGGACTAGCGGGCACCGGGGAGCTGTTTTTT	TRBV11-2	TRBJ2-2	many	TRBD2	16
CASTPFDRDTEAFF	TGTGCCAGCACACCCTTCGACAGAGACACTGAAGCTTTCTTT	TRBV18	TRBJ1-1	.	.	14
CASSLRLPADEQYF	TGTGCCAGCAGTTTACGGCTCCCTGCTGACGAGCAGTACTTC	TRBV12-3/TRBV12-4	TRBJ2-7	.	.	14
CASSETGVRGSTIYF	TGTGCCAGCAGTGAAACGGGAGTGCGTGGAAGCACCATATATTTT	TRBV28	TRBJ1-3	.	.	15
CASSPGTTAPGELFF	TGTGCCAGCAGTCCCGGGACTACGGCCCCCGGGGAGCTGTTTTTT	TRBV2	TRBJ2-2	many	TRBD2	15
CASSYRTGQETQYF	TGTGCCAGCAGTTACAGGACAGGGCAAGAGACCCAGTACTTC	TRBV6-5	TRBJ2-5	many	TRBD1	14
CASSEDSNYGYTF	TGTGCCAGCAGCGAGGACAGCAACTATGGCTACACCTTC	TRBV6-1	TRBJ1-2	many	.	13
CASSPGLAMSPYEQYF	TGTGCCAGCAGCCCGGGACTAGCTATGTCGCCCTACGAGCAGTACTTC	TRBV7-8	TRBJ2-7	many	TRBD2	16
CASSPQEGSAFF	TGTGCCAGCTCTCCTCAAGAGGGTAGCGCTTTCTTT	TRBV18	TRBJ1-1	.	.	12
CASSQNRDPYEQYF	TGTGCCAGCAGCCAGAACAGGGACCCCTACGAGCAGTACTTC	TRBV7-9	TRBJ2-7	many	.	14
CASTAPSTVMNTEAFF	TGTGCCAGCACCGCACCCTCGACAGTAATGAACACTGAAGCTTTCTTT	TRBV2	TRBJ1-1	.	.	16
CASSGVREERGTEAFF	TGTGCCAGCAGCGGGGTAAGGGAGGAGAGGGGGACTGAAGCTTTCTTT	TRBV11-1	TRBJ1-1	.	.	16
CASSKQGSNNQPQHF	TGTGCCAGCAGTAAACAGGGGAGTAACAATCAGCCTCAGCATTTT	TRBV6-2/TRBV6-3	TRBJ1-5	.	TRBD1	15
CASSFNGQPQHF	TGTGCCAGCAGTTTTAATGGGCAGCCCCAGCATTTT	TRBV12-3/TRBV12-4	TRBJ1-5	many	.	12
CAWTPNRLNYGYTF	TGTGCCTGGACGCCCAATCGCCTTAACTATGGCTACACCTTC	TRBV30	TRBJ1-2	few	.	14
CASSSITGVAPMNTEAFF	TGTGCCAGCAGCTCTATAACAGGGGTTGCGCCGATGAACACTGAAGCTTTCTTT	TRBV7-3	TRBJ1-1	.	TRBD1	18
CASSPGQRLNFYGYTF	TGTGCCAGCAGTCCCGGACAGCGACTCAACTTCTATGGCTACACCTTC	TRBV6-2/TRBV6-3	TRBJ1-2	many	.	16
CSAPPSAGGRETQYF	TGCAGTGCCCCCCCCTCAGCGGGGGGGCGCGAGACCCAGTACTTC	TRBV20-1	TRBJ2-5	many	TRBD2	15
CASSVSSSGGISTEAFF	TGTGCCAGCAGCGTTTCTTCTTCAGGGGGCATAAGCACTGAAGCTTTCTTT	TRBV11-2	TRBJ1-1	.	TRBD1	17
CASSKDLSYEQYF	TGTGCCTCCTCGAAGGACCTCTCCTACGAGCAGTACTTC	TRBV2	TRBJ2-7	many	.	13
CASSLTPGLETQYF	TGTGCCAGCAGCCTAACCCCAGGGTTGGAGACCCAGTACTTC	TRBV6-2/TRBV6-3	TRBJ2-5	.	.	14